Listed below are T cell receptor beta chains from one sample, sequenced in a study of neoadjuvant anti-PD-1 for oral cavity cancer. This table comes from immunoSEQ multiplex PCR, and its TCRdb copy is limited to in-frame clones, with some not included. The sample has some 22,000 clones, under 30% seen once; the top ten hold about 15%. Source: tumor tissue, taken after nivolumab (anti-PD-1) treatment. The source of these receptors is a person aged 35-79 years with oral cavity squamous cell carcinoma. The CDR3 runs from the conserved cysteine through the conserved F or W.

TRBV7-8	CASSPRQGTNTGELFF
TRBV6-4	CASSDGENEQFF
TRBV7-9	CASSLDNNYGYTF
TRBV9	CASSVVSNNSPLHF
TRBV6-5	CASSYSTLGGGGELFF
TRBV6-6	CASSYSGGTGAEAFF
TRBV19	CASSPGQKNQPQHF
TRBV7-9	CASSPLRLAGGEQYF
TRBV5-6	CASSLKGWETQYF
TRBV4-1	CASSHQGAGYEQYF
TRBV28	CASSLPRTGMSAIGYGYTF
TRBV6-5	CASSYGSGRNYGYTF
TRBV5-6	CASPGFRATEAFF
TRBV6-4	CASSDAAGGQDTQYF
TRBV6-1	CASTIEPNYGYTF
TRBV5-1	CASTGVQGLGTQYF
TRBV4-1	CASSPLPGQGNQPQHF
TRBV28	CASRRPEGREQFF
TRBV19	CASSILSGTSTDTQYF
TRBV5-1	CASRDSLGDTQYF
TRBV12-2	CASRVSQPQHF
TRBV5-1	CASTSSGRPSEQYF
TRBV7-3	CASSIGTSVGETQYF
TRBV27	CASSPPGTGSNGAFF
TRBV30	CAWSVGIDTLLREQYF
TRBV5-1	CASSRGLAGDGNEQFF
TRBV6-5	CASSYSIGAVNYGYTF
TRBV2	CASSEGNSYEQYF
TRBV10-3	CAIRNPRDPSYNEQFF
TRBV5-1	CASSPTGPEAFF
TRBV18	CASSPPSRAGANVLTF
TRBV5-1	CASSLASMTGWQETQYF
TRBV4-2	CASSQGAGEKLFF
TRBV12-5	CASGAFYGYTF
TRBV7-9	CASSPERGQGMNQPQHF
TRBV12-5	CASGLSVRTLDNSPLHF
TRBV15	CATSTGQGYEQYF
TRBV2	CASLDTSYGYTF
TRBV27	CASSLSPVSTVYEQYF
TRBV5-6	CASSSQGWEAEAFF
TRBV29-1	CSVGGEVEAFF
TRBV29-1	CSAWDSLTDTQYF
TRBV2	CASRLAGTGYLSEAFF
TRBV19	CASSKWTENYGYTF
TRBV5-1	CASSQEPDREGEQYF
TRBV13	CASSLVGQGVMNTEAFF